The source of this T cell receptor beta chain is a study of blood T cell repertoires in COVID-19. Study at large: PBMCs, B-cell-depleted T cells, or T cells provided the cDNA or gDNA that made up the material.

Study processing details: Counts of nucleated cells, estimated from reference gene primer amplification, were obtained. The repertoire was sequenced with immunoSEQ multiplex PCR; TCRdb's copy has only in-frame clones and lacks some. The V and J calls and clone size come from that table; D and trimming were worked out from the DNA. Here the sample spans approximately 350,000 clones, about 90% being singletons. All enrollees were roughly 18 to 100 years old and from about 24 US areas. Cohorts were based on clinical histories the participants reported. Material: PBMCs or T cells enriched from blood (not recorded which). The TCR was taken from a woman under 40 who had recovered from COVID-19.

CDR3 coding DNA: TGTGCCAGCTCCCGGGACAGGGGTACTAATGAAAAACTGTTTTTT. This sequence encodes CASSRDRGTNEKLFF. The chain has TRBV11-2 and TRBJ1-4; 10 bases align to TRBD1. CDR1 and CDR2 from the germline V gene are SGHAT and FQNNGV. Trimming took 8 bases from V and 2 from J; bases not matched to a gene: 5. The length of the CDR3 is 15 residues.